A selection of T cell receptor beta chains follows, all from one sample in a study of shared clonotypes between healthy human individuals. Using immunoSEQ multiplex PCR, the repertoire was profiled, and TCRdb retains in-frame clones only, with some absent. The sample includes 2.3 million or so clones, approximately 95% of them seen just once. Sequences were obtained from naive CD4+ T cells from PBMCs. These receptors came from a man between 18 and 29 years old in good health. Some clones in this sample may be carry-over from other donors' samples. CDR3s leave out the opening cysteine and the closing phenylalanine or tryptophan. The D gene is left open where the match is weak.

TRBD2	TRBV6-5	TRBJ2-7	ASRPLTSGNYEQY
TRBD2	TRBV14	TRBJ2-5	ASSQGLAGVGETQY
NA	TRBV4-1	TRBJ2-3	ASSQDSSVYTQY
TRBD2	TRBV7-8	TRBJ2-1	ASSLGTSGRARYNEQF
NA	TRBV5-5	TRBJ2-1	ASSLLVGSYNEQF
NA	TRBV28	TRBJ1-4	ASRSVGAVNEKLF
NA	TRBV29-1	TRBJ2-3	SVDRESTDTQY
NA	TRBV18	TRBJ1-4	ASSPRAPDATNEKLF
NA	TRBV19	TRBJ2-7	ASSISGRFSYEQY
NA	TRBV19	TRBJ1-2	ASDNRRLNYGYT
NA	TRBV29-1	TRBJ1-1	SVVRRGAAGRMNTEAF
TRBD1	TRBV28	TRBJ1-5	ASSHTGQANQPQH
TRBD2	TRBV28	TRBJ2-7	ASVRAGTITEQY
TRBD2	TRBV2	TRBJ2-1	ASKTGTSGSREQF
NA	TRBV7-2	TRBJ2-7	ASSLVGILGGSYEQY
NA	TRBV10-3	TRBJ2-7	AISLDRFPSYEQY
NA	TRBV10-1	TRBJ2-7	ASSVGEQY
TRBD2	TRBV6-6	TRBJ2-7	ASSYSVAGVYEQY
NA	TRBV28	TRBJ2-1	ASSSPSPLNYNEQF
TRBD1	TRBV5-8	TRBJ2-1	ASSTGTGATYNEQF
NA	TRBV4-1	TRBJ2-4	ASSQAFKVKIAKNIQY
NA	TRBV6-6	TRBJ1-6	ASGLLFGRDNSPLH
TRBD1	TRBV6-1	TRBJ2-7	ASSGGQSYEQY
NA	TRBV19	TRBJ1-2	ASRGTGNGPGGYT
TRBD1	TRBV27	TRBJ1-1	ASSFHGQGKGTEAF
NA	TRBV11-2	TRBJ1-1	ASSANTEAF
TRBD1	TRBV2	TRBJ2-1	ASQIGTGRAYNEQF
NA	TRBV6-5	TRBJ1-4	ASRDIGTNEKLF
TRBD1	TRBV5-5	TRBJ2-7	ASSSRQGTYEQY
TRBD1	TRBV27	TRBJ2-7	ASSPILGSGQGVSEQY
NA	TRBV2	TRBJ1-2	ASSVPLSGGYT
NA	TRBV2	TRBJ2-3	ANLRRGQTDTQY
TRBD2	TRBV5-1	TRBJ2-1	ASSLFTTAGGRNEQF
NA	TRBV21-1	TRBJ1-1	ASSSHREEAF
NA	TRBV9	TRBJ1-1	ASSAEWGVNTETF
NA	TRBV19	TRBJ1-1	AHPGLAGAF
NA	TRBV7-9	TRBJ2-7	ASSRAFDTEQY
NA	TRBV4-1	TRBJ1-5	ASSQSQPLGSNQPQH
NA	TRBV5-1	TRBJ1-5	ASSLVAGDQPQH
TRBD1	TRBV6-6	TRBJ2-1	ASSGPGQGDEQF
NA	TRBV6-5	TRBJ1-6	ASSLMTAAPLH
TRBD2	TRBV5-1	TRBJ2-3	ASSLSTSGYSDTQY
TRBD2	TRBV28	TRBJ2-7	ASSGTGRGRDEQY
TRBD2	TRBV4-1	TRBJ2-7	ASSQEGGLAGAPYEQY